This T cell receptor (beta chain) was captured in a study of blood T cell repertoires in COVID-19. In germline, CDR1 is GTSNPN, CDR2 SVGIG (reference sequence). With 2 bases clipped from V and 5 bases from J, the junction kept 9 bases outside the gene matches. The CDR3 is made up of 15 amino acids. Clones were read by immunoSEQ multiplex PCR, and TCRdb kept only the in-frame ones, dropping some. The data contain 25,000 to 30,000 clones, 90% of them singletons. This sequence was found in a woman aged 55-75 years with active COVID-19. The sequencing input was peripheral blood. The V call is TRBV30, the J call TRBJ2-5, with 9 bases that match TRBD1. Written as DNA, the CDR3 is TGTGCCTGGAGTCCTCTACAGGGGGCTGGGGAGACCCAGTACTTC. Translating gives CAWSPLQGAGETQYF. Combining the CDR3 with reference TRBV30 and TRBJ2-5 gives the whole variable domain SQTIHQWPATLVQPVGSPLSLECTVEGTSNPNLYWYRQAAGRGLQLLFYSVGIGQISSEVPQNLSASRPQDRQFILSSKKLLLSDSGFYLCAWSPLQGAGETQYFGPGTRLLVL.